This record looks at one T cell receptor beta chain sequence and its context. This entry comes from a study of T cell changes during pregnancy in multiple sclerosis. V lost 5 bases, J lost 1 base, and 9 bases lay in between. The CDR3 loop spans 14 amino acids. Germline CDR1 reads SGHAT; CDR2 reads FQNNGV. TCRdb's table, derived via immunoSEQ multiplex PCR, lists solely in-frame clones and lacks some. The data contain roughly 93,000 clones, around 93% of them singletons. Sequencing was performed on peripheral blood, taken before pregnancy. This sequence joins TRBV11-2 and TRBJ1-3, with D unresolved. The source is a female donor with multiple sclerosis, enrolled in a pregnancy study. The CDR3 coding sequence is TGTGCCAGCAGCCCCGTCGGGTCTGGAAACACCATATATTTT. As protein: CASSPVGSGNTIYF.